The 22 T cell receptor beta chains reported below all come from one sample, sequenced in a study of T cell changes during pregnancy in multiple sclerosis. The repertoire was sequenced with immunoSEQ multiplex PCR; TCRdb's copy has only in-frame clones and lacks some. The sample includes roughly 120,000 clones, 85% to 95% of them seen just once. The sequencing here drew on peripheral blood, taken before pregnancy. Receptor source: a female donor with multiple sclerosis, enrolled in a pregnancy study.

The J gene is TRBJ2-7, the V gene TRBV7-9, with 7 bases aligning to TRBD1. The CDR3 sequence is 15 residues long. CDR1 and CDR2 (germline): SEHNR, FQNEAQ (reference sequence). J lost 1 base, V lost 4 bases, and 7 bases had no gene match. In DNA, the CDR3 is TGTGCCAGCAGCTCCCGGGACAGCCGATCCTACGAGCAGTACTTC. Residues: CASSSRDSRSYEQYF.

This clone appeared once. The rearrangement joins TRBV2 to TRBJ1-1; D ambiguous. Germline CDR1 and CDR2: SNHLY and FYNNEI. This CDR3 is 15 amino acids long. Deletions cut 3 bases from V and 1 base from J, with 12 bases between. CDR3 in DNA: TGTGCCAGCAGTGACGAGGTCTCGGAGAACACTGAAGCTTTCTTT. It is translated as CASSDEVSENTEAFF.

The chain has TRBV10-1 and TRBJ1-2; D ambiguous. The V end was cut by 0 bases, the J end by 4 bases, with 9 bases between. The CDR3 totals 14 residues. Looked up from germline, CDR1 is WNHNN and CDR2 is SYGVQD (reference sequence). The CDR3 bases are TGCGCCAGCAGTGAGTCACCCAGGCTCTATGGCTACACCTTC. It yields the protein CASSESPRLYGYTF.

The rearrangement links TRBV27 to TRBJ2-5; TRBD2 matches at 13 bases. V trimming: 6 bases; J trimming: 6 bases; junction bases outside the gene matches: 7. Germline V gene lookup returns CDR1 MNHEY and CDR2 SMNVEV (reference sequence). CDR3 length: 15 amino acids. This CDR3 is CASSQTSGRTQTQYF. Written as DNA, the CDR3 is TGTGCCAGCAGCCAGACTAGCGGGAGGACCCAGACCCAGTACTTC.

The chain has TRBV6-5 and TRBJ2-7; 10 bases agree with TRBD1. CDR3 length: 15 residues. The V gene's germline CDR1 is MNHEY and CDR2 SVGAGI. V dropped 0 bases and J dropped 6; count of bases not matched to a gene: 5. The CDR3 spells CASSYSTGQGSEQYF. CDR3 nucleotides: TGTGCCAGCAGTTACTCGACGGGACAGGGGAGCGAGCAGTACTTC.

This chain connects TRBV11-2 to TRBJ2-3, with unresolved D. Germline V gene data show CDR1 as SGHAT and CDR2 as FQNNGV. Between the trimmed V and J ends, which lost 1 base and 4 bases, there was a span of 9 bases. CDR3 length: 14 amino acids. The CDR3 sequence: CASSLGSSADTQYF. The CDR3 DNA is TGTGCCAGCAGCTTAGGATCTTCAGCAGATACGCAGTATTTT.

The J gene is TRBJ2-3, the V gene TRBV6-6, with 13 nucleotides matching TRBD2. Trimming cost V 10 bases and J 6 bases; bases outside gene matches: 13. CDR3 length equals 16 residues. Germline assignment: CDR1 MNHNY and CDR2 SVGAGI (reference sequence). The chain's CDR3 is CATRLGLAGIMDTQYF. The CDR3, as DNA: TGTGCCACCCGGCTGGGACTAGCGGGGATTATGGATACGCAGTATTTT.

The V call is TRBV28, the J call TRBJ2-3; TRBD2 matches at 7 bases. The CDR3 has 14 residues. Germline loops: CDR1 MDHEN, CDR2 SYDVKM. Trimming took 8 bases from V and 3 from J; bases not matched to a gene: 8. CDR3 in DNA: TGTGCCAGCGGGCCCAGCGGGACGACAGATACGCAGTATTTT. Amino acid sequence: CASGPSGTTDTQYF.

The chain has TRBV18 and TRBJ2-7; tentative D call: TRBD2 (5 bases). This CDR3 is 18 amino acids long. CDR1 is KGHSH, CDR2 LQKENI, per germline. Trimming removed 3 bases at V and 0 bases at J, with 21 bases between. The CDR3 DNA reads TGTGCCAGCTCACCGCAACAGAGGGTCGGTAACCCCTCCTACGAGCAGTACTTC. It specifies CASSPQQRVGNPSYEQYF.

The V gene is TRBV5-5, the J gene TRBJ2-1; the match to TRBD2 covers 8 bases. The V segment lost 5 bases and the J segment 0 bases; nucleotides outside the gene matches: 7. Germline V gene sequence: CDR1 SGHKS, CDR2 YYEKEE (reference sequence). The CDR3 has 16 residues. CDR3: CASSRTSGLSYNEQFF. CDR3 bases: TGTGCCAGCAGTCGTACTAGCGGACTCTCCTACAATGAGCAGTTCTTC.

The chain employs TRBV27 and TRBJ2-7; D might be TRBD2 (7 bases). The CDR3 consists of 16 residues. CDR1 and CDR2 from the germline V gene are MNHEY and SMNVEV (reference sequence). With 1 base removed from V and 0 bases from J, the gap between germline ends came to 13 bases. CDR3 coding DNA: TGTGCCAGCAGTTTATATGGCGGGGGCCTCTCCTACGAGCAGTACTTC. Its protein product is CASSLYGGGLSYEQYF.

This clone was recorded once. This chain uses TRBV7-6 with TRBJ2-7; possibly TRBD1 for D (6 bases). The V end lost 5 bases, the J end lost 3 bases, and 14 bases lay between the germline ends. Germline CDR1 reads SGHVS; CDR2 reads FNYEAQ. The CDR3 runs to 14 residues. The CDR3 reads CASSPDRMRYEQYF. CDR3 bases: TGTGCCAGCAGCCCCGACAGGATGCGCTACGAGCAGTACTTC. The whole variable domain, remainder taken from reference TRBV7-6 and TRBJ2-7, is GAGVSQSPRYKVTKRGQDVALRCDPISGHVSLYWYRQALGQGPEFLTYFNYEAQQDKSGLPNDRFSAERPEGSISTLTIQRTEQRDSAMYRCASSPDRMRYEQYFGPGTRLTVT.

The chain combines TRBV2 with TRBJ1-2; 9 bases align to TRBD1. The V and J ends lost 7 bases and 5 bases, in that order; junction bases with no gene match: 5. Germline V gene data show CDR1 as SNHLY and CDR2 as FYNNEI. There are 13 residues in the CDR3. In DNA form, the CDR3 reads TGTGCCAGCACGACAGGGGGTTTGTATGGCTACACCTTC. This encodes CASTTGGLYGYTF.

V gene TRBV2 combines with J gene TRBJ1-1, with no clear D. The CDR3 sequence is 12 residues long. Trimming took off 6 bases at V and 6 bases at J, with 11 bases between the two ends. Germline V gene lookup returns CDR1 SNHLY and CDR2 FYNNEI. The CDR3 spells CASSPSRAEAFF. CDR3 bases: TGTGCCAGCAGCCCTTCGAGGGCTGAAGCTTTCTTT.

The chain joins TRBV9 to TRBJ2-1, with 10 bases identical to TRBD2. This CDR3 is built from 14 residues. J gave up 7 bases and V 3 bases, and 4 bases lay outside the gene matches. Germline lookup yields CDR1 SGDLS and CDR2 YYNGEE. The CDR3 DNA sequence: TGTGCCAGCAGCGCCGCTAGCGGGAGAAATGAGCAGTTCTTC. Its translation is CASSAASGRNEQFF.

The gene calls are TRBV5-1 and TRBJ2-1; 10 bases fit TRBD2. Trimming cost V 3 bases and J 9 bases; bases outside gene matches: 9. The CDR3 has 15 residues. Germline V lookup: CDR1 SGHRS, CDR2 YFSETQ. The CDR3 DNA is TGCGCCAGCAGCTCTTCTAGCGGGAGAGGTGCTGAGCAGTTCTTC. It specifies CASSSSSGRGAEQFF.

The chain employs TRBV10-3 and TRBJ1-3, with D possibly TRBD1 on 6 matching bases. In germline, CDR1 is ENHRY, CDR2 SYGVKD. The CDR3 totals 14 residues. V was shortened by 10 bases and J by 3 bases, with 16 bases between the two germline ends. The chain's CDR3 is CATAQADSGNTIYF. CDR3 DNA sequence: TGTGCCACAGCACAGGCGGACAGTGGAAACACCATATATTTT.

The chain carries TRBV7-3 and TRBJ2-1; TRBD2 aligns across 10 bases. CDR1 and CDR2 (germline): SGHTA, FQGTGA. The J segment lost 8 bases and the V segment lost 4 bases, leaving 11 bases of the junction unmatched. The CDR3 spans 16 residues. The CDR3, as DNA: TGTGCCAGCAGCTCGCTAAGAACTAGCGGGGCCGATGAGCAGTTCTTC. Its protein product is CASSSLRTSGADEQFF. The entire variable domain, with the rest obtained from reference TRBV7-3 and TRBJ2-1, is as follows: GAGVSQTPSNKVTEKGKYVELRCDPISGHTALYWYRQSLGQGPEFLIYFQGTGAADDSGLPNDRFFAVRPEGSVSTLKIQRTERGDSAVYLCASSSLRTSGADEQFFGPGTRLTVL.

Turning to this clone: Additional DNA sequences in this sample encode the identical CDR3. The genes are TRBV5-6 and TRBJ2-7; D is unclear. Trimming cost V 2 bases and J 1 base, with 7 bases left between them. Looked up from germline, CDR1 is SGHDT and CDR2 is YYEEEE. The CDR3 consists of 13 residues. The CDR3 sequence is CASSFLSSYEQYF. The CDR3 DNA reads as TGTGCCAGCAGCTTCCTCAGTTCCTACGAGCAGTACTTC.

This clone has just a few counts. The genes are TRBV28 and TRBJ1-5; D not certain. V was cut by 3 bases and J by 5 bases, with 14 bases left in between. CDR1 MDHEN and CDR2 SYDVKM come from the germline V gene. The CDR3 has 15 residues. CDR3 DNA sequence: TGTGCCAGCAGTTTCCATTCGGCCGGAGATCAGCCCCAGCATTTT. Amino acid sequence: CASSFHSAGDQPQHF. The full variable domain, completed using reference TRBV28 and TRBJ1-5, is DVKVTQSSRYLVKRTGEKVFLECVQDMDHENMFWYRQDPGLGLRLIYFSYDVKMKEKGDIPEGYSVSREKKERFSLILESASTNQTSMYLCASSFHSAGDQPQHFGDGTRLSIL.

V and J are TRBV11-2 and TRBJ2-1; D gene ambiguous. Between the trimmed V and J ends, which lost 5 bases and 5 bases, there was a span of 16 bases. Germline values: CDR1 SGHAT, CDR2 FQNNGV. This CDR3 comprises 15 residues. CDR3 protein: CASSHYSSENNEQFF. The CDR3 DNA sequence: TGTGCCAGCAGCCATTACTCCAGCGAGAACAATGAGCAGTTCTTC.

This clone was seen a few times. The rearrangement links TRBV30 to TRBJ2-5, with 9 bases lining up with TRBD1. CDR1 is GTSNPN, CDR2 SVGIG, per germline (reference sequence). Trimming removed 4 bases from V and 2 bases from J; junction bases left unmatched: 8. The CDR3 extends over 15 amino acids. The CDR3: CAWTRGQGKQETQYF. Here the CDR3 DNA reads TGTGCCTGGACCAGGGGACAGGGAAAGCAAGAGACCCAGTACTTC.